These 18 T cell receptor beta chains originate from one sample sequenced in a study of T cells in Graves' hyperthyroidism and ophthalmopathy. Researchers amplified the TCR beta CDR3 regions from RNA transcripts. Researchers ran a first-round RT-PCR on the TCR CDR3 using the HTBI primer set. A single record per CDR3 protein comes from TCRdb applying MiXCR to the multiplex PCR reads. There are about 480,000 distinct CDR3 sequences in the sample; 22% occur only once, and around 47% lies in the top ten. Sequenced material: blood. Receptors were obtained from a woman aged 70-85 years with Graves' ophthalmopathy.

CDR3 bases: TGTGCCACCAGCATCCCCCTCGGCAGGGGAGGAAAACTGTTTTTT. Its protein is CATSIPLGRGGKLFF. The chain is built from TRBV15 and TRBJ1-4, with a possible D match to TRBD1 (6 bases). The CDR3 has 15 amino acids. V was shortened by 4 bases and J by 10 bases, with 19 bases between the two germline ends. CDR1 and CDR2 (germline): LNHNV, YYDKDF (reference sequence).

V and J are TRBV10-3 and TRBJ2-4; tentative D call: TRBD2 (6 bases). Looked up from germline, CDR1 is ENHRY and CDR2 is SYGVKD. Trimming stripped 10 bases from V and 0 bases from J, with 16 bases between. This CDR3 region has 15 residues. Written as DNA, the CDR3 is TGTGCCACCAGCGGCGGGACTCCAGCCAAAAACATTCAGTACTTC. Translated: CATSGGTPAKNIQYF.

The table lists this clonotype with many counts. The rearrangement links TRBV10-3 to TRBJ1-3, with 7 bases that match TRBD1. The CDR3 is made up of 14 amino acids. V lost 5 bases to trimming and J lost 0 bases; unmatched junction nucleotides: 1. Germline V gene data show CDR1 as ENHRY and CDR2 as SYGVKD. The CDR3 here is CAISWDSSGNTIYF. CDR3 DNA sequence: TGTGCCATCAGTTGGGACAGCTCTGGAAACACCATATATTTT.

In its sample, this clonotype was seen many times. The rearrangement links TRBV28 to TRBJ2-3; TRBD2 agrees at 12 bases. V shed 5 bases, J shed 8 bases, and the junction held 17 bases outside the gene matches. From germline, CDR1 is MDHEN and CDR2 SYDVKM. This CDR3 has 18 residues. The CDR3 region is CASSNLPRGLAGGPTQYF. DNA of the CDR3: TGTGCCAGCAGTAACCTACCTAGGGGGCTAGCGGGAGGGCCTACGCAGTATTTT.

The CDR3 protein is CASSLITVEAFF. The CDR3 coding sequence is TGTGCCAGCAGCTTAATAACAGTGGAGGCTTTCTTT. The chain is built from TRBV7-2 and TRBJ1-1, with D uncertain. Trimming took 2 bases from V and 11 from J, leaving 12 bases between them. This CDR3 contains 12 residues. The germline V gene has CDR1 SGHTA and CDR2 FQGNSA.

This chain links TRBV3-1 with TRBJ2-1; D possibly corresponds to TRBD2 (5 bases). CDR3 size: 15 residues. Trimming shortened V by 4 bases and J by 4 bases, and 14 bases separated the two germline ends. Germline-derived CDR1 and CDR2 are LGHDT and YNNKEL (reference sequence). CDR3 amino acids: CASSPREAAYNEQFF. DNA for the CDR3: TGTGCCAGCAGCCCCCGGGAAGCTGCTTACAATGAGCAGTTCTTC.

This chain uses TRBV3-1 with TRBJ2-1; no definite D call. CDR1 is LGHDT, CDR2 YNNKEL, per germline (reference sequence). The V gene lost 1 base and the J gene lost 10 bases, with 11 bases spanning the gap. This CDR3 is 13 amino acids long. The CDR3 nucleotides are TGTGCCAGCAGCCAAGTCCCAGGTGGCGAGCAGTTCTTC. Protein sequence: CASSQVPGGEQFF.

V and J are TRBV6-5 and TRBJ2-5; no definite D call. The CDR3 totals 11 residues. The ends were cut back, 2 bases at V and 11 bases at J, with 9 bases in the middle. Germline-derived CDR1 and CDR2 are MNHEY and SVGAGI. The CDR3 DNA sequence: TGTGCCAGCAGTTACCATAATCAACAGTACTTC. It codes for CASSYHNQQYF.

This chain's CDR3 is CASSPRLAGRFEQFF. The CDR3 nucleotides are TGCGCCAGCAGCCCCCGACTAGCGGGAAGGTTTGAGCAGTTCTTC. This chain links TRBV4-3 with TRBJ2-1; 11 bases fit TRBD2. Looked up from germline, CDR1 is LGHNA and CDR2 is YSLEER. V was clipped by 4 bases and J by 9 bases; unmatched bases: 8. This CDR3 has 15 amino acids.

This clonotype was seen more than once but under ten times. The CDR3 DNA reads TGCGCCAGCAGCCTGGAGGGACAGCAAAATTCACCCCTCCACTTT. This translates into CASSLEGQQNSPLHF. This rearrangement joins TRBV5-1 to TRBJ1-6, with 7 bases fitting TRBD1. The CDR3 totals 15 residues. CDR1 is SGHRS and CDR2 is YFSETQ in the germline V gene. After removal of 4 bases from V and 7 bases from J, the junction contained 8 bases not matched to a gene. Based on the CDR3 plus reference TRBV5-1 and TRBJ1-6, the full variable domain is KAGVTQTPRYLIKTRGQQVTLSCSPISGHRSVSWYQQTPGQGLQFLFEYFSETQRNKGNFPGRFSGRQFSNSRSEMNVSTLELGDSALYLCASSLEGQQNSPLHFGNGTRLTVT.

This clonotype was seen a handful of times. The CDR3 is CAWALSTDTQYF. For the CDR3, the DNA is TGTGCCTGGGCGCTTAGCACAGATACGCAGTATTTT. The V and J genes are TRBV30 and TRBJ2-3; unclear D gene. V shed 5 bases and J shed 0 bases, with 6 bases lying between them. From germline, CDR1 is GTSNPN and CDR2 SVGIG (reference sequence). There are 12 residues in the CDR3.

This clonotype was seen repeatedly, ten times or more. The rearrangement links TRBV6-2 or TRBV6-3 to TRBJ2-5; 9 positions match TRBD2. The V segment lost 2 bases and the J segment 2 bases; nucleotides outside the gene matches: 18. The CDR3 consists of 20 residues. CDR1 MNHEY and CDR2 SVGEGT come from the germline V gene. In DNA form, the CDR3 reads TGTGCCAGCAGTTACCCATCCGGACTAGCGCTTACGGTCAAACAAGAGACCCAGTACTTC. Protein sequence: CASSYPSGLALTVKQETQYF.

In DNA, the CDR3 is TGCGCCAGCAGCTTCTCGCAGTCCCGGGACAGGGAATCTAACTATGGCTACACCTTC. Residues: CASSFSQSRDRESNYGYTF. The chain combines TRBV5-1 with TRBJ1-2; 9 nucleotides match TRBD1. This CDR3 is built from 19 residues. The junction had 14 bases not matched to a gene; V was cut back by 2 bases and J by 0 bases. Germline assignment: CDR1 SGHRS and CDR2 YFSETQ. Together with reference TRBV5-1 and TRBJ1-2, the CDR3 gives the full variable domain: KAGVTQTPRYLIKTRGQQVTLSCSPISGHRSVSWYQQTPGQGLQFLFEYFSETQRNKGNFPGRFSGRQFSNSRSEMNVSTLELGDSALYLCASSFSQSRDRESNYGYTFGSGTRLTVV.

The chain has TRBV27 and TRBJ1-6; unclear D gene. Germline V gives CDR1 MNHEY, CDR2 SMNVEV (reference sequence). CDR3 length: 14 residues. V was clipped by 5 bases and J by 5 bases, with 10 bases between them. CDR3: CASSLRADNSPLHF. The CDR3 DNA is TGTGCCAGCAGTCTCCGGGCCGATAATTCACCCCTCCACTTT.

The chain recombines TRBV12-3 or TRBV12-4 with TRBJ1-2; 8 bases match TRBD1. This CDR3 has 14 amino acids. Trimming removed 6 bases from V and 6 bases from J; junction bases left unmatched: 9. The CDR3 DNA follows: TGTGCCAGCAGCTATAAGGACAGGGTGAATGGCTACACCTTC. It yields the protein CASSYKDRVNGYTF.

The J gene is TRBJ1-2, the V gene TRBV9; TRBD1 matches at 7 bases. The V gene's germline CDR1 is SGDLS and CDR2 YYNGEE. This CDR3 region has 15 residues. Germline trimming cut 4 bases from V and 4 bases from J; bases unmatched to any gene: 10. The DNA of the CDR3 is TGTGCCAGCAGCCCCGGGACAGCCGACTCCTATGGCTACACCTTC. Translation gives CASSPGTADSYGYTF. Based on the CDR3 plus reference TRBV9 and TRBJ1-2, the full variable domain is DSGVTQTPKHLITATGQRVTLRCSPRSGDLSVYWYQQSLDQGLQFLIQYYNGEERAKGNILERFSAQQFPDLHSELNLSSLELGDSALYFCASSPGTADSYGYTFGSGTRLTVV.

V usage is TRBV10-3 and J usage is TRBJ1-1; D is uncertain. The CDR3 has 11 residues. V gave up 10 bases and J gave up 1 base, with 7 bases separating them. The germline V gene has CDR1 ENHRY and CDR2 SYGVKD. The CDR3: CATWGNTEAFF. As DNA, the CDR3 is TGTGCCACCTGGGGGAACACTGAAGCTTTCTTT.

For this clonotype: The junction shows a germline mismatch at one end, possibly a read error. The V call is TRBV7-7, the J call TRBJ2-7, with 9 bases that match TRBD1. CDR1 and CDR2 (germline): SSHAT, FNYEAQ (reference sequence). The CDR3 is 13 residues long. CDR3 sequence (DNA): TGTGCTAGCAGCCTTGGACAGGGGAGTCTGCAGTACTTC. It is translated as CASSLGQGSLQYF.